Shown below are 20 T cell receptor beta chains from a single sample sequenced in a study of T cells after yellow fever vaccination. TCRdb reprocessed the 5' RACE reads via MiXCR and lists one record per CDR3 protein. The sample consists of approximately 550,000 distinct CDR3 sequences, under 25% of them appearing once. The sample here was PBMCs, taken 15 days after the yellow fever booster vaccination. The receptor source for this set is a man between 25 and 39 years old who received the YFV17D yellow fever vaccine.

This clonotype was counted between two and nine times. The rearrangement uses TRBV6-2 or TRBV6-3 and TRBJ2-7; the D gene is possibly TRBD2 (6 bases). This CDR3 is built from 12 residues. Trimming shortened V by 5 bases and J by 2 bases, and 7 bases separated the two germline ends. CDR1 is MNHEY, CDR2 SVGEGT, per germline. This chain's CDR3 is CASSGGTYEQYF. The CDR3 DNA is TGTGCCAGCAGTGGGGGGACCTACGAGCAGTACTTC.

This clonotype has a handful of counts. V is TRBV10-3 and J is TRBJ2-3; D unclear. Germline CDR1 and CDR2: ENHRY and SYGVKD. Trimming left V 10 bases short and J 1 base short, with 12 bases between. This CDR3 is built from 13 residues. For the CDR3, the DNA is TGTGCCAGCCGGGCCTCGGGCACAGATACGCAGTATTTT. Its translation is CASRASGTDTQYF.

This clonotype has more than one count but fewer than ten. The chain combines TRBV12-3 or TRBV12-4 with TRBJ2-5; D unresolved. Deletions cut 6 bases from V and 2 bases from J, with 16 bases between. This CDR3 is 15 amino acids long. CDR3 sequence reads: CASSQLVTPQETQYF. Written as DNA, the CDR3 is TGTGCCAGCAGCCAGCTCGTTACACCTCAAGAGACCCAGTACTTC.

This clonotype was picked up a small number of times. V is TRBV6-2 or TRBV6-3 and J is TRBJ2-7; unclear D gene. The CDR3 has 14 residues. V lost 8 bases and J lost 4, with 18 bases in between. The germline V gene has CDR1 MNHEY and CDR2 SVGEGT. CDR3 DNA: TGTGCCAGCCCACTCCAGCGACGCCTTTACGAGCAGTACTTC. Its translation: CASPLQRRLYEQYF.

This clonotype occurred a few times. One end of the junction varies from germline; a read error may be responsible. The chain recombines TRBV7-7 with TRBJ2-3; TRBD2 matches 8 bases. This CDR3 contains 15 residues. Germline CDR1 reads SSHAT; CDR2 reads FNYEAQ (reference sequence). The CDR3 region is CASTEGLDSTDTQYF. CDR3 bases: TGTGCTAGCACCGAGGGACTAGATAGCACAGATACGCAGTATTTT.

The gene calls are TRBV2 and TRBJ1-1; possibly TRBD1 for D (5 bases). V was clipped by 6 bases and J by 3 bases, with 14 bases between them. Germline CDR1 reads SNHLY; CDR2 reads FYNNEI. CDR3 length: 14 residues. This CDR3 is CASRGENSHTEAFF. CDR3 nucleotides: TGTGCCAGCAGAGGGGAGAATTCGCACACTGAAGCTTTCTTT.

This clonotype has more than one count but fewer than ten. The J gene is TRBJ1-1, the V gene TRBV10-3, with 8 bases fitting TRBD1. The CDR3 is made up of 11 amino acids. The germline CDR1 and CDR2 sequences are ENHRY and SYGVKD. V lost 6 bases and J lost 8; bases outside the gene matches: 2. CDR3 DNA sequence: TGTGCCATCAGCACAGGGGGGGAAGCTTTCTTT. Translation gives CAISTGGEAFF.

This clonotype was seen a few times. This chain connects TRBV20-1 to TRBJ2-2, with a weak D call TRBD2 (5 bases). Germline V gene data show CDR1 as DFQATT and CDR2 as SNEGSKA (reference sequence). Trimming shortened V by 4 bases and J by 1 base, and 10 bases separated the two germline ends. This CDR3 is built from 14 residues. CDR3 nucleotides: TGCAGTGCTACCAAGGACTGGAACACCGGGGAGCTGTTTTTT. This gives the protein CSATKDWNTGELFF.

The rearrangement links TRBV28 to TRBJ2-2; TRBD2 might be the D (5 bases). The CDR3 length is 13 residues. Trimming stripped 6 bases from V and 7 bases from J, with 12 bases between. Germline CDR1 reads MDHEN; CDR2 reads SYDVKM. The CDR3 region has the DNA TGTGCCAGCAGAGTGAGAGGGAGCGGGGAGCTGTTTTTT. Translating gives CASRVRGSGELFF.

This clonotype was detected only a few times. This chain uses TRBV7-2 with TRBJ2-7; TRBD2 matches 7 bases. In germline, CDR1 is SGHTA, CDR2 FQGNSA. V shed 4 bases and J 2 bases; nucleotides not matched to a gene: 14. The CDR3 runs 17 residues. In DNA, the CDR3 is TGTGCCAGCAGCTCTCTCCTAGCGGCCTCTAGTCCCTACGAGCAGTACTTC. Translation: CASSSLLAASSPYEQYF.

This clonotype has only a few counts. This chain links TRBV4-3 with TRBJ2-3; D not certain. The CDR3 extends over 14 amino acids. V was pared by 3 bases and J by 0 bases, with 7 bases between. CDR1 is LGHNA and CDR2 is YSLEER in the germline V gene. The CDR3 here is CASSHGESTDTQYF. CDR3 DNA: TGCGCCAGCAGCCACGGTGAGAGCACAGATACGCAGTATTTT.

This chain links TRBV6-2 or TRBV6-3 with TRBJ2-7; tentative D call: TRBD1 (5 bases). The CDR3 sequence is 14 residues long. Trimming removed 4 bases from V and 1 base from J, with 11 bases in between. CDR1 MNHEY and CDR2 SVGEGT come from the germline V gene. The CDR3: CASSFGAGSYEQYF. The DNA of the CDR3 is TGTGCCAGCAGTTTTGGGGCAGGTTCCTACGAGCAGTACTTC.

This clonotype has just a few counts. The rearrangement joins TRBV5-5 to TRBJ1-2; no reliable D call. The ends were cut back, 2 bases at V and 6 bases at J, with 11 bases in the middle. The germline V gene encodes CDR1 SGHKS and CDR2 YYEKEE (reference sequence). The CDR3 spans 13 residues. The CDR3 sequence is CASSFNGQDGYTF. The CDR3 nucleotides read TGTGCCAGCAGCTTTAACGGTCAGGATGGCTACACCTTC.

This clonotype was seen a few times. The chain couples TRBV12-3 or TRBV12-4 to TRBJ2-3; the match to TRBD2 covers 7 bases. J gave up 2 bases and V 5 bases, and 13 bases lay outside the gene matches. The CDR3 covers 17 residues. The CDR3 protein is CASSLLTSDRFTDTQYF. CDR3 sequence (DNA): TGTGCCAGCAGTCTACTCACTAGCGATCGATTCACAGATACGCAGTATTTT.

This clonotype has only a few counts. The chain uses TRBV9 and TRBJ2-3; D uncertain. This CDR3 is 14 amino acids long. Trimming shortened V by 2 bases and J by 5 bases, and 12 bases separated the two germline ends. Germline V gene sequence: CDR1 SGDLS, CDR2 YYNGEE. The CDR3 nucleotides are TGTGCCAGCAGCGTTAGTATGACGGGAGATACGCAGTATTTT. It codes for CASSVSMTGDTQYF.

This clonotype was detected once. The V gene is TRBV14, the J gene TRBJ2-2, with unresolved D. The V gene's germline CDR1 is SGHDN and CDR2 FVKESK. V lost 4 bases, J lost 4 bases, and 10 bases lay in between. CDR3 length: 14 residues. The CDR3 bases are TGTGCCAGCAGCCTTGGGATTCCCACCGGGGAGCTGTTTTTT. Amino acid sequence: CASSLGIPTGELFF.

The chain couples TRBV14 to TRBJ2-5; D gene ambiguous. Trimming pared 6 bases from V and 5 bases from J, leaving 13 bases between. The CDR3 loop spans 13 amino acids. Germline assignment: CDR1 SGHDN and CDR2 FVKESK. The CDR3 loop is CASRSRFPETQYF. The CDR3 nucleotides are TGTGCCAGCAGATCCCGATTCCCCGAGACCCAGTACTTC.

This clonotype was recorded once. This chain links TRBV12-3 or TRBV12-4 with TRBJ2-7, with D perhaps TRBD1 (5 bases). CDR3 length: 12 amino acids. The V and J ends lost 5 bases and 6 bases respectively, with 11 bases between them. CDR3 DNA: TGTGCCAGCAGTAAGGGGAAGGGCGAGCAGTACTTC. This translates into CASSKGKGEQYF.

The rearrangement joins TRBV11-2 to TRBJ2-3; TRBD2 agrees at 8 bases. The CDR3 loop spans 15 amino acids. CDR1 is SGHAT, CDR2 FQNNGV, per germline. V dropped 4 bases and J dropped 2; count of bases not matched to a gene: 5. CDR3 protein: CASSSGLGDTDTQYF. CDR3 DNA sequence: TGTGCCAGCAGCTCGGGACTAGGGGACACAGATACGCAGTATTTT.

CDR3 sequence: CASKRNRQETQYF. CDR3 coding DNA: TGCGCCAGCAAAAGGAATCGCCAAGAGACCCAGTACTTC. The V call is TRBV5-1, the J call TRBJ2-5; D unclear. This CDR3 region has 13 residues. Trimming took off 6 bases at V and 1 base at J, with 10 bases between the two ends. Germline loops: CDR1 SGHRS, CDR2 YFSETQ.